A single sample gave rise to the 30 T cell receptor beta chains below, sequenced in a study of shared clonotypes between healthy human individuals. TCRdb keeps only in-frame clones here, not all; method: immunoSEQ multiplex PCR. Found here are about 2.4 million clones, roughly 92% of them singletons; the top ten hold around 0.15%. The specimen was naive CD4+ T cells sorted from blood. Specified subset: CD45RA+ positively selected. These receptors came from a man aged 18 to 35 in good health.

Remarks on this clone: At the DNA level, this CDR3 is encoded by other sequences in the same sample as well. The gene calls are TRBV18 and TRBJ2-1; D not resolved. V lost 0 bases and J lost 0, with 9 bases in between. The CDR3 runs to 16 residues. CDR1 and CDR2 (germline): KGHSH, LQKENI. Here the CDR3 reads CASSPPGLSSYNEQFF. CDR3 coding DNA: TGTGCCAGCTCACCACCGGGCCTTAGCTCCTACAATGAGCAGTTCTTC.

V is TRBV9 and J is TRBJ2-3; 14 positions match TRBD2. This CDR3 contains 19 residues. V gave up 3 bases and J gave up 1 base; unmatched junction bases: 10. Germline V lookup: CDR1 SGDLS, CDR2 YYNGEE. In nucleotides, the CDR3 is TGTGCCAGCAGCGCTGGGGTGACTAGCGGGAGGGGAGGCACAGATACGCAGTATTTT. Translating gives CASSAGVTSGRGGTDTQYF.

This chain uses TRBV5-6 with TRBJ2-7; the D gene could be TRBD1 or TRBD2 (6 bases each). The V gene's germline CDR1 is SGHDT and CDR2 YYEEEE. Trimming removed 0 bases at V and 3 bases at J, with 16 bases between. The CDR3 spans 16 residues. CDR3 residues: CASSLAPGGGNYEQYF. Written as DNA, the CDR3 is TGTGCCAGCAGCTTGGCCCCCGGGGGCGGAAACTACGAGCAGTACTTC.

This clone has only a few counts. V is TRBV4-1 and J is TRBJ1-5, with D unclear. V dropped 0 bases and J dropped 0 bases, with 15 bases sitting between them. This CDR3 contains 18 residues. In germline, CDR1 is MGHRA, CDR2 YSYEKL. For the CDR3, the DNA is TGCGCCAGCAGCCAAGAATCCCTAGCGGCACGTAGCAATCAGCCCCAGCATTTT. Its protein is CASSQESLAARSNQPQHF.

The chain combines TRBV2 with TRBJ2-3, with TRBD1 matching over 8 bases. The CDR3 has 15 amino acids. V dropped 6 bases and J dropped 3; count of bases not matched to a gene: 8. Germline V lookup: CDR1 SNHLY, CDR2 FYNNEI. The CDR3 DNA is TGTGCCAGCAGCCGGACAGGGCTATGGACAGATACGCAGTATTTT. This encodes CASSRTGLWTDTQYF. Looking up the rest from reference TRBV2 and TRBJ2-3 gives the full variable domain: EPEVTQTPSHQVTQMGQEVILRCVPISNHLYFYWYRQILGQKVEFLVSFYNNEISEKSEIFDDQFSVERPDGSNFTLKIRSTKLEDSAMYFCASSRTGLWTDTQYFGPGTRLTVL.

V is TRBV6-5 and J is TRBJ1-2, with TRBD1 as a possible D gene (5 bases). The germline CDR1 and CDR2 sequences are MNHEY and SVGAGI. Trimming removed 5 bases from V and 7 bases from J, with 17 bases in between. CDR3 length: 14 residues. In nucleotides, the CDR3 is TGTGCCAGCAGTCCCGGGGCCAGGGCAAGTGGCTACACCTTC. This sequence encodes CASSPGARASGYTF.

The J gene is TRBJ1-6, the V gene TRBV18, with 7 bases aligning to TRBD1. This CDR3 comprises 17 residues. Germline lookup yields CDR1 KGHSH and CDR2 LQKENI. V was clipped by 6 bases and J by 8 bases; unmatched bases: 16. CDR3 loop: CASSSQEITGAHSPLHF. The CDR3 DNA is TGTGCCAGCTCTTCCCAGGAAATCACAGGGGCCCATTCACCCCTCCACTTT.

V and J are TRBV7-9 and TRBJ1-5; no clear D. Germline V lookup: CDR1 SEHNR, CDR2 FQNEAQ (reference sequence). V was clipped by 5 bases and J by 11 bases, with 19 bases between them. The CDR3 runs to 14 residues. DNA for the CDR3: TGTGCCAGCAGCCTAATCGACCCTATCGAGGCCCAGCATTTT. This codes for CASSLIDPIEAQHF.

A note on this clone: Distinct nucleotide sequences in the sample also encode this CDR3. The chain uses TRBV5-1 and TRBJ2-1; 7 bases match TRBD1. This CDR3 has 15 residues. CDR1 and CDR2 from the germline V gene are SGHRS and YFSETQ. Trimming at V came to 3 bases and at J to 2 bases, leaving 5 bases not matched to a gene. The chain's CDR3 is CASSSSGTAYNEQFF. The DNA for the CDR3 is TGCGCCAGCAGCTCATCCGGGACAGCCTACAATGAGCAGTTCTTC.

Here the CDR3 DNA reads TGTGCCAGCAGCTCGGGAGTTAACAATGAGCAGTTCTTC. Its translation is CASSSGVNNEQFF. This chain links TRBV11-2 with TRBJ2-1; D possibly corresponds to TRBD2 (6 bases). V gave up 4 bases and J gave up 5 bases, with 9 bases separating them. CDR3 length equals 13 residues. Germline V CDR1 and CDR2: SGHAT, FQNNGV.

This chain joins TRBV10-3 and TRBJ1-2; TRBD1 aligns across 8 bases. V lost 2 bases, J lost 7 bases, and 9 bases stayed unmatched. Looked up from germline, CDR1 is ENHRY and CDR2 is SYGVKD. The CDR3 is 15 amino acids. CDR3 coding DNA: TGTGCCATCAGTGAGGCTGGCAGGGGGCAATTTGGCTACACCTTC. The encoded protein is CAISEAGRGQFGYTF.

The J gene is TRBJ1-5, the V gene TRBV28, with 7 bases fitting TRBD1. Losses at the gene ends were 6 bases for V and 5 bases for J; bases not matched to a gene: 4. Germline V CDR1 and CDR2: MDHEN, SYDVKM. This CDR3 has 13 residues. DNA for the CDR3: TGTGCCAGCAGCGGGACAGCTTATCAGCCCCAGCATTTT. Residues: CASSGTAYQPQHF.

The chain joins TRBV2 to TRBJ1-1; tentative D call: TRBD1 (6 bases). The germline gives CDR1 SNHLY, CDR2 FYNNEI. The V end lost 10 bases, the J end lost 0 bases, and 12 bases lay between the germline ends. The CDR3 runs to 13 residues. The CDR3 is CANRWDMNTEAFF. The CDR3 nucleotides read TGTGCCAACAGATGGGACATGAACACTGAAGCTTTCTTT. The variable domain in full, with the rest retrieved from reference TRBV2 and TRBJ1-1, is EPEVTQTPSHQVTQMGQEVILRCVPISNHLYFYWYRQILGQKVEFLVSFYNNEISEKSEIFDDQFSVERPDGSNFTLKIRSTKLEDSAMYFCANRWDMNTEAFFGQGTRLTVV.

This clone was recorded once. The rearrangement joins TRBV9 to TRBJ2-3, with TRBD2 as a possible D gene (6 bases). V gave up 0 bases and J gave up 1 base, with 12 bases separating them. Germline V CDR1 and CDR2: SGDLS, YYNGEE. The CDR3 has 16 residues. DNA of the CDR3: TGTGCCAGCAGCGTAGTACGCGGGGCCGGCACAGATACGCAGTATTTT. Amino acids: CASSVVRGAGTDTQYF.

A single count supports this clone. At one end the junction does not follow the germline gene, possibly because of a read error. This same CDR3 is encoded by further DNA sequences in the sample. CDR3 DNA: TGTGCCGGACCAAGATACACTAAGACCTACGAGCAGTATTTC. Translation gives CAGPRYTKTYEQYF. The chain carries TRBV7-4 and TRBJ2-7, with unresolved D. Germline V gene lookup returns CDR1 SGHVT and CDR2 SQSDAQ. This CDR3 has 14 residues.

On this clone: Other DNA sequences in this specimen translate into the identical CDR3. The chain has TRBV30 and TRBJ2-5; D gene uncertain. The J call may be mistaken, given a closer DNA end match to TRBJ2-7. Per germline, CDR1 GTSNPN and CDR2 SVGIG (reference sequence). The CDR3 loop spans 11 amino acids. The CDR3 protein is CAWSGSYEQYF. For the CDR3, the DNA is TGTGCCTGGAGTGGATCCTACGAGCAGTACTTC.

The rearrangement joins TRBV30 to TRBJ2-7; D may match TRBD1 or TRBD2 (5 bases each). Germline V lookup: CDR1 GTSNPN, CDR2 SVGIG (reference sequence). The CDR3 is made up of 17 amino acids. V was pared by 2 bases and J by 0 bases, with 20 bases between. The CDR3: CAWSLSRIPGLSYEQYF. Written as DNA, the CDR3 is TGTGCCTGGAGTCTAAGCCGCATACCGGGGCTCTCCTACGAGCAGTACTTC.

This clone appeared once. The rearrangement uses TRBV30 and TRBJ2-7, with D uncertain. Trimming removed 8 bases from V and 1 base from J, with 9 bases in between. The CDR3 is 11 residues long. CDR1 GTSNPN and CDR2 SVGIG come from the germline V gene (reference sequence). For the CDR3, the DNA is TGTGCCCTTGTTCAATCCTACGAGCAGTACTTC. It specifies CALVQSYEQYF.

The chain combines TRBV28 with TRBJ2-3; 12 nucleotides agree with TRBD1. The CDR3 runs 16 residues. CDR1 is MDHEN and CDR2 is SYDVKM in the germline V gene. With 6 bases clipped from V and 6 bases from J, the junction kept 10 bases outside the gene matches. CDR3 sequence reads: CASSGGTGGKYDTQYF. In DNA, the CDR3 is TGTGCCAGCAGCGGTGGGACAGGGGGCAAATATGATACGCAGTATTTT.

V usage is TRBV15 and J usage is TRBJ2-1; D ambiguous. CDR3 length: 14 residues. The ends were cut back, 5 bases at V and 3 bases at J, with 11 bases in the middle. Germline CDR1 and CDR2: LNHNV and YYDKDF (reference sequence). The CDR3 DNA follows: TGTGCCACCAGCGGGTCTAGGTACTACAATGAGCAGTTCTTC. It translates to CATSGSRYYNEQFF. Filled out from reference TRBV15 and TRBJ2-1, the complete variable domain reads DAMVIQNPRYQVTQFGKPVTLSCSQTLNHNVMYWYQQKSSQAPKLLFHYYDKDFNNEADTPDNFQSRRPNTSFCFLDIRSPGLGDTAMYLCATSGSRYYNEQFFGPGTRLTVL.

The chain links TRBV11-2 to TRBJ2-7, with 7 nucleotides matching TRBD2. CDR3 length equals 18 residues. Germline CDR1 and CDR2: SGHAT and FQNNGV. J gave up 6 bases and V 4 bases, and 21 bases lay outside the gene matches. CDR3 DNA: TGTGCCAGCAGCTCCGAGTCCTATGCTAGCGGAAACCGGGGCGAGCAGTACTTC. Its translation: CASSSESYASGNRGEQYF.

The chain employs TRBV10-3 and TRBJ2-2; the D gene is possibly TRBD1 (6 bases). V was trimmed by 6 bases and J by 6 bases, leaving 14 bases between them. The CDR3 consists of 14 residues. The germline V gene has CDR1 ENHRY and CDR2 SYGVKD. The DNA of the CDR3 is TGTGCCATCAGCTCGGACAGATCCCCCGGGGAGCTGTTTTTT. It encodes CAISSDRSPGELFF.

CDR3 sequence: CASSSGTKANYGYTF. As DNA, the CDR3 is TGCGCCAGCAGCTCGGGGACTAAAGCTAACTATGGCTACACCTTC. The V and J genes are TRBV5-1 and TRBJ1-2, with D possibly TRBD1 on 5 matching bases. V was shortened by 3 bases and J by 0 bases, with 12 bases between the two germline ends. Germline CDR1 and CDR2: SGHRS and YFSETQ. CDR3 length: 15 amino acids. Full variable domain (outside the CDR3, taken from reference TRBV5-1 and TRBJ1-2): KAGVTQTPRYLIKTRGQQVTLSCSPISGHRSVSWYQQTPGQGLQFLFEYFSETQRNKGNFPGRFSGRQFSNSRSEMNVSTLELGDSALYLCASSSGTKANYGYTFGSGTRLTVV.

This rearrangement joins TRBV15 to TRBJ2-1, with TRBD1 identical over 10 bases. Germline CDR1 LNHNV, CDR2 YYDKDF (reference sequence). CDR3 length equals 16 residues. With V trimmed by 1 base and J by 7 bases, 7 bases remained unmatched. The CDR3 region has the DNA TGTGCCACCAGCAGAGCCAAGTGGACAGGGGGGAATGAGCAGTTCTTC. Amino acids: CATSRAKWTGGNEQFF. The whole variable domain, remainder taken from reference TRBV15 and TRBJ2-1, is DAMVIQNPRYQVTQFGKPVTLSCSQTLNHNVMYWYQQKSSQAPKLLFHYYDKDFNNEADTPDNFQSRRPNTSFCFLDIRSPGLGDTAMYLCATSRAKWTGGNEQFFGPGTRLTVL.

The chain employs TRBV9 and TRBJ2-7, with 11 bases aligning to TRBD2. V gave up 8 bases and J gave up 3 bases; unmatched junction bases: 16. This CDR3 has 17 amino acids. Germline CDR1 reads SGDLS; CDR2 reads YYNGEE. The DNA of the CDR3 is TGTGCCAGTATCTCCAATGAGACCGGGACTAGCGGCTACGAGCAGTACTTC. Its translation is CASISNETGTSGYEQYF.

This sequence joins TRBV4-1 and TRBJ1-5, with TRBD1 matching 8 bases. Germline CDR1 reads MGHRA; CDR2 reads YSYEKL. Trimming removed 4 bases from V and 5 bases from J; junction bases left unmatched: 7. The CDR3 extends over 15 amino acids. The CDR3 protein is CASSPDPTGDQPQHF. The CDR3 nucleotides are TGCGCCAGCAGCCCGGACCCGACAGGGGATCAGCCCCAGCATTTT.

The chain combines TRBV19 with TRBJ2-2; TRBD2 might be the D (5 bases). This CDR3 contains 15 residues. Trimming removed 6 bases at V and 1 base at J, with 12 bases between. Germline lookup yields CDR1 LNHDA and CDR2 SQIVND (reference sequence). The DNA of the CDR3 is TGTGCCAGTAGCCGCGGTCGGGGGAACACCGGGGAGCTGTTTTTT. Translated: CASSRGRGNTGELFF.

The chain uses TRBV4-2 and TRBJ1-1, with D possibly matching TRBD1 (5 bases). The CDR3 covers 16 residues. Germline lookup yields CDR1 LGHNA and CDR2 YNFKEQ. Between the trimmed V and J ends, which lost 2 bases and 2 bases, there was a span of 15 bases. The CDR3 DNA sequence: TGTGCCAGCAGCCAAACCGGGACTCTACGTAACACTGAAGCTTTCTTT. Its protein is CASSQTGTLRNTEAFF.

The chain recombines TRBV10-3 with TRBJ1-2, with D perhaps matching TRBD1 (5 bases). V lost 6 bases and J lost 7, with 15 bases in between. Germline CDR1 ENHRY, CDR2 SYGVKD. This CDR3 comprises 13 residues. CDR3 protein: CAIREGPEGGYTF. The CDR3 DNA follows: TGTGCCATCAGGGAGGGGCCGGAGGGTGGCTACACCTTC.

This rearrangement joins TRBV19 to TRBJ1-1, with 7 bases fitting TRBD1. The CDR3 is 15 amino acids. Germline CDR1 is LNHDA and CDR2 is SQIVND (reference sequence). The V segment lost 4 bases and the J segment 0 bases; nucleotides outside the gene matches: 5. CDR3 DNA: TGTGCCAGTAGTAACGGACAGGTCATGAACACTGAAGCTTTCTTT. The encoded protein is CASSNGQVMNTEAFF. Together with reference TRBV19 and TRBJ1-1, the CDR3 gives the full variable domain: DGGITQSPKYLFRKEGQNVTLSCEQNLNHDAMYWYRQDPGQGLRLIYYSQIVNDFQKGDIAEGYSVSREKKESFPLTVTSAQKNPTAFYLCASSNGQVMNTEAFFGQGTRLTVV.